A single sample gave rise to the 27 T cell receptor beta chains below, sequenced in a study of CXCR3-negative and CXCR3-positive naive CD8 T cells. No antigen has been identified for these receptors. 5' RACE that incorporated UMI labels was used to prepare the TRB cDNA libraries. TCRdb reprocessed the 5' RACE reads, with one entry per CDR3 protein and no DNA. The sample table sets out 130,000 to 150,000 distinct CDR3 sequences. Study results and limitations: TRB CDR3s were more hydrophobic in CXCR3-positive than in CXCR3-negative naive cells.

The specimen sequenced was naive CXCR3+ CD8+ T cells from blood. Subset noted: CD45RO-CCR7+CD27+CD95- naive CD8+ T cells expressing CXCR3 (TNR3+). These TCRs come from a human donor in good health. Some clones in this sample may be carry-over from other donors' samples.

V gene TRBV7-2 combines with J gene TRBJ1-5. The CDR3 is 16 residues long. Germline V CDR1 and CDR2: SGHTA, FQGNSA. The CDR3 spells CASSLDEGRGNQPQHF.

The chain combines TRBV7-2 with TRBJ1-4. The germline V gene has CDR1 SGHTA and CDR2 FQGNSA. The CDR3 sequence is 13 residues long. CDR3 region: CASSLARGEKLFF.

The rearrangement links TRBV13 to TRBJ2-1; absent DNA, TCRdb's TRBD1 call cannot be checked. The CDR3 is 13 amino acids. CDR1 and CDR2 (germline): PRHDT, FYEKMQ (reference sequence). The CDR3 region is CSSIRDSDNEQFF.

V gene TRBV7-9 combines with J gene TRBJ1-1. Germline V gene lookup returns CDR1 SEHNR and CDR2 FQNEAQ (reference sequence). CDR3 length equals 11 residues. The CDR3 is CASRGDTEAFF.

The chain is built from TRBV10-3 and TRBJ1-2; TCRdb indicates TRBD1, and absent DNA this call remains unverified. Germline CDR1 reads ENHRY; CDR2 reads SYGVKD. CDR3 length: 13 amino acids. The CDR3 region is CAISGTGNYGYTF.

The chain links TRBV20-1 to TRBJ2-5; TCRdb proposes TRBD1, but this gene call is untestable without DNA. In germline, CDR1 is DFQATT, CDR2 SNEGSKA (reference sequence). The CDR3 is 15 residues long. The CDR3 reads CSARDRGTEEETQYF.

The CDR3 loop is CASSHLQGMTEAFF. The chain links TRBV27 to TRBJ1-1; without DNA, the TCRdb call of TRBD1 cannot be checked. In germline, CDR1 is MNHEY, CDR2 SMNVEV (reference sequence). The CDR3 runs to 14 residues.

This CDR3 reads CASSLSGSGNEQFF. J is TRBJ2-1 and V is TRBV27; TCRdb's D call of TRBD2 is untestable without DNA. Germline loops: CDR1 MNHEY, CDR2 SMNVEV (reference sequence). The CDR3 runs to 14 residues.

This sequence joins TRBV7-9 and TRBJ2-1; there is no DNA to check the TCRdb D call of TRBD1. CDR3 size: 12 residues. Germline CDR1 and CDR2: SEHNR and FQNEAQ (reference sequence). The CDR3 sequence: CASSPGLERSFF.

The CDR3 protein is CASSRQGSFSNQPQHF. The gene calls are TRBV5-1 and TRBJ1-5; TCRdb's assignment of TRBD1 cannot be checked, as there is no DNA. The CDR3 is 16 residues long. Germline V CDR1 and CDR2: SGHRS, YFSETQ.

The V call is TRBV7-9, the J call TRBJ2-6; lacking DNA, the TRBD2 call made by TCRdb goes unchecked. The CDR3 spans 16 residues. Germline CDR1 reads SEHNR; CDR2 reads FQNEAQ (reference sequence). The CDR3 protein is CASSLGAGDGANVLTF.

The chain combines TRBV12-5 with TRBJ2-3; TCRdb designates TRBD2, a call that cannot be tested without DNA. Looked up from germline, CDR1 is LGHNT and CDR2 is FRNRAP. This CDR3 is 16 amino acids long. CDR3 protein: CASGLGLAGAEDTQYF. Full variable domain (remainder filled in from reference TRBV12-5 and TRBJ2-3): DARVTQTPRHKVTEMGQEVTMRCQPILGHNTVFWYRQTMMQGLELLAYFRNRAPLDDSGMPKDRFSAEMPDATLATLKIQPSEPRDSAVYFCASGLGLAGAEDTQYFGPGTRLTVL.

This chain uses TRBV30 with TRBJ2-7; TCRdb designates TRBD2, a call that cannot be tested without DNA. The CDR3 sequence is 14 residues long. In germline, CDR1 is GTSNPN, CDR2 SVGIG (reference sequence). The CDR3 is CAWNVEGPGLEQYF.

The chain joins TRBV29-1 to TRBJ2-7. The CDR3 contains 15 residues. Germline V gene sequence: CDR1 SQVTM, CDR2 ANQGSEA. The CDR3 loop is CSVEPDGELSYEQYF.

The CDR3 loop reads CASSLVWLAGGPRVSEQYF. The chain uses TRBV7-2 and TRBJ2-7; TCRdb picks TRBD2, but there is no DNA to check that call. The CDR3 covers 19 residues. Germline lookup yields CDR1 SGHTA and CDR2 FQGNSA.

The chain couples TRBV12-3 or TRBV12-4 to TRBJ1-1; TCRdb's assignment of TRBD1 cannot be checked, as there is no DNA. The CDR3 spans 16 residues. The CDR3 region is CASSLALGQVNTEAFF.

The CDR3 is CASRETGVDTQYF. The V gene is TRBV7-9, the J gene TRBJ2-3. Germline V gives CDR1 SEHNR, CDR2 FQNEAQ (reference sequence). The CDR3 spans 13 residues. The full variable domain, completed using reference TRBV7-9 and TRBJ2-3, is DTGVSQNPRHKITKRGQNVTFRCDPISEHNRLYWYRQTLGQGPEFLTYFQNEAQLEKSRLLSDRFSAERPKGSFSTLEIQRTEQGDSAMYLCASRETGVDTQYFGPGTRLTVL.

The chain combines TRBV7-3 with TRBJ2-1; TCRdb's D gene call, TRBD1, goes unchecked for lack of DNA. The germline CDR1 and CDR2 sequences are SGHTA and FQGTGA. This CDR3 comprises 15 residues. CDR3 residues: CASSLDLGGYNEQFF.

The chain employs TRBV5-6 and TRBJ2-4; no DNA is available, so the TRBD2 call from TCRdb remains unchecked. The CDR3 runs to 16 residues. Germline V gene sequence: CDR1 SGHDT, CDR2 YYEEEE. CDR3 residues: CASSLRLGTEENIQYF.

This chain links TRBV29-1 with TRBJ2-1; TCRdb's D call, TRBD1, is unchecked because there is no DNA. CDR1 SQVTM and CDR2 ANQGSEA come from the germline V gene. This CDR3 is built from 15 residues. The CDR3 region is CSVERGTGQRGEQFF.

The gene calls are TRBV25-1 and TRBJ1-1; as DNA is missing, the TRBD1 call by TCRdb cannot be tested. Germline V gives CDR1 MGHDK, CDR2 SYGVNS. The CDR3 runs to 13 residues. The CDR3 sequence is CASSESGATEAFF.

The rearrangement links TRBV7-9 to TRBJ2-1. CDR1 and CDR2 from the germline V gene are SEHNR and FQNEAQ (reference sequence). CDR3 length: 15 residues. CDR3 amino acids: CASSPSGSSYDEQFF.

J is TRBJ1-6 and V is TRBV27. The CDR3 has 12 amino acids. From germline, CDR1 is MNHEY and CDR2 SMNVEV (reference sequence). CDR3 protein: CASSFSQSPLHF.

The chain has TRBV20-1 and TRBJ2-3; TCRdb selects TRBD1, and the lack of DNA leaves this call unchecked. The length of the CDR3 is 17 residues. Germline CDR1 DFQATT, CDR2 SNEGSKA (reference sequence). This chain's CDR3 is CSARTPQGTDITDTQYF.

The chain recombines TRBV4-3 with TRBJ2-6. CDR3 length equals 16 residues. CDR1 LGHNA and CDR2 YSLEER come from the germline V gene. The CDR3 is CASSQDPATGANVLTF.

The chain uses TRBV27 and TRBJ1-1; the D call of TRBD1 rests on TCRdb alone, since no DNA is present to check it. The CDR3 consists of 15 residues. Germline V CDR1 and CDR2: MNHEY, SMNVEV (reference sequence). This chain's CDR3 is CASSPLEGPGTEAFF.

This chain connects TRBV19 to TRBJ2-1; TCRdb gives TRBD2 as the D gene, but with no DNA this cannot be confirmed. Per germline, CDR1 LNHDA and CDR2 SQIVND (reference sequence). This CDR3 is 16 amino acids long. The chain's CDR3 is CASSIMEAGVSNEQFF.